Presented here are 20 T cell receptor beta chains from one specimen sequenced in a study of T cell responses to AZD1222 COVID-19 vaccine. The protocol was immunoSEQ multiplex PCR, while the TCRdb copy is restricted to in-frame clones and leaves out a portion. The sample records 95,000 to 150,000 clones, roughly 90% being singletons. The material sequenced was peripheral blood, taken on day 0 of AZD1222 vaccination. The receptors were sampled from an adult in good health.

The sample holds one count of this clone. V gene TRBV24-1 combines with J gene TRBJ2-1, with 7 bases matching TRBD2. V gave up 5 bases and J gave up 8 bases; unmatched junction bases: 20. CDR1 KGHDR and CDR2 SFDVKD come from the germline V gene. This CDR3 is 18 amino acids long. CDR3 in amino acids: CATSGSLPGEGPRDEQFF. The CDR3 nucleotides read TGTGCCACCAGTGGGTCCCTTCCTGGGGAGGGCCCCCGGGATGAGCAGTTCTTC.

The chain uses TRBV2 and TRBJ2-7; 9 positions agree with TRBD2. This CDR3 region has 14 residues. J lost 5 bases, V lost 8 bases, and 10 bases had no gene match. The V gene's germline CDR1 is SNHLY and CDR2 FYNNEI. CDR3 loop: CASAGREGDNEQYF. The CDR3 DNA reads as TGTGCCAGCGCGGGGCGGGAGGGCGATAACGAGCAGTACTTC.

The V call is TRBV2, the J call TRBJ2-3; D unresolved. Germline values: CDR1 SNHLY, CDR2 FYNNEI. The V gene lost 3 bases and the J gene lost 3 bases, with 19 bases spanning the gap. The CDR3 runs to 17 residues. CDR3 residues: CASSDPVKGMATDTQYF. The CDR3 coding sequence is TGTGCCAGCAGTGATCCCGTCAAAGGGATGGCAACAGATACGCAGTATTTT.

The chain recombines TRBV25-1 with TRBJ2-7; possibly TRBD1 for D (6 bases). The CDR3 length is 12 residues. V was pared by 5 bases and J by 4 bases, with 9 bases between. Germline CDR1 reads MGHDK; CDR2 reads SYGVNS. CDR3 sequence (DNA): TGTGCCAGCAGTCGGACAGATTACGAGCAGTACTTC. Translating it yields CASSRTDYEQYF.

The J gene is TRBJ2-3, the V gene TRBV18; D is unclear. Germline lookup yields CDR1 KGHSH and CDR2 LQKENI. Deletions cut 5 bases from V and 0 bases from J, with 6 bases between. CDR3 length: 13 amino acids. The CDR3 region has the DNA TGTGCCAGCTCATATGGTAGCACAGATACGCAGTATTTT. Translating it yields CASSYGSTDTQYF.

The V gene is TRBV19, the J gene TRBJ2-7, with a weak D call TRBD1 (6 bases). The germline V gene has CDR1 LNHDA and CDR2 SQIVND (reference sequence). Trimming shortened V by 6 bases and J by 0 bases, and 15 bases separated the two germline ends. This CDR3 comprises 15 residues. Written as DNA, the CDR3 is TGTGCCAGTAGGGAAGGGACAAGGGGCTCCTACGAGCAGTACTTC. This translates into CASREGTRGSYEQYF.

The chain uses TRBV6-5 and TRBJ1-1; TRBD1 is a possible D gene (5 bases). Germline CDR1 is MNHEY and CDR2 is SVGAGI. The CDR3 is 15 residues long. Trimming removed 5 bases at V and 3 bases at J, with 16 bases between. CDR3 coding DNA: TGTGCCAGCAGTCGCACAGGTCGGGACGACACTGAAGCTTTCTTT. Protein sequence: CASSRTGRDDTEAFF.

This chain uses TRBV2 with TRBJ1-1; D is uncertain. V lost 5 bases and J lost 5, with 12 bases in between. This CDR3 has 13 residues. CDR1 and CDR2 (germline): SNHLY, FYNNEI. The CDR3 nucleotides read TGTGCCAGCAGTATCTCAAGACCTACTGAAGCTTTCTTT. Residues: CASSISRPTEAFF.

This clone has a single count. J is TRBJ2-3 and V is TRBV28, with TRBD2 identical over 9 bases. CDR1 and CDR2 (germline): MDHEN, SYDVKM. This CDR3 contains 18 residues. The trim removed 5 bases at V and 0 bases at J, leaving 12 bases unmatched. The CDR3 reads CASSNRREGLVSTDTQYF. The CDR3 DNA sequence: TGTGCCAGCAGTAATCGGCGGGAGGGCCTAGTGAGCACAGATACGCAGTATTTT.

The V call is TRBV6-6, the J call TRBJ2-7; TRBD2 matches 11 bases. Germline CDR1 is MNHNY and CDR2 is SVGAGI (reference sequence). The CDR3 is made up of 16 amino acids. Trimming cost V 5 bases and J 0 bases; bases outside gene matches: 6. The CDR3 nucleotides are TGTGCCAGCAGTACGTCTAGCGGGAGGCCCTCCTACGAGCAGTACTTC. Its translation: CASSTSSGRPSYEQYF.

V gene TRBV6-6 combines with J gene TRBJ1-1; 8 bases match TRBD1. Germline assignment: CDR1 MNHNY and CDR2 SVGAGI (reference sequence). The CDR3 runs 14 residues. V gave up 5 bases and J gave up 7 bases; unmatched junction bases: 9. The CDR3 nucleotides are TGTGCCAGCAGTCCGCCTACCGGGACAGGTGAAGCTTTCTTT. It yields the protein CASSPPTGTGEAFF.

The chain carries TRBV29-1 and TRBJ1-1; TRBD1 matches 7 bases. There are 12 residues in the CDR3. The germline CDR1 and CDR2 sequences are SQVTM and ANQGSEA. V was pared by 6 bases and J by 6 bases, with 7 bases of the junction left unmatched. The CDR3 loop reads CSVKGASAEAFF. CDR3 nucleotide sequence: TGCAGCGTGAAGGGGGCGAGCGCTGAAGCTTTCTTT.

This clone was observed a single time. J is TRBJ2-3 and V is TRBV9, with 7 bases matching TRBD2. Germline V gives CDR1 SGDLS, CDR2 YYNGEE. The CDR3 length is 14 residues. The ends lost 0 bases at V and 7 bases at J; junction bases unmatched: 5. The CDR3 here is CASSVDWGGNTQYF. The CDR3 region has the DNA TGTGCCAGCAGCGTAGATTGGGGGGGGAATACGCAGTATTTT.

This clone was observed once. The genes are TRBV2 and TRBJ2-7; TRBD2 matches at 9 bases. The V gene end was trimmed by 6 bases and the J gene end by 5 bases; junction bases not matched to a gene: 11. Germline V gene lookup returns CDR1 SNHLY and CDR2 FYNNEI. The CDR3 runs to 15 residues. The CDR3 is CASRARISGSDEQYF. CDR3 bases: TGTGCCAGCAGAGCCCGGATTAGCGGGAGCGACGAGCAGTACTTC.

The genes are TRBV2 and TRBJ1-1; D is uncertain. This CDR3 comprises 13 residues. The ends were cut back, 4 bases at V and 2 bases at J, with 8 bases in the middle. Germline V gene data show CDR1 as SNHLY and CDR2 as FYNNEI. The CDR3 loop is CASSAQPNTEAFF. In nucleotides, the CDR3 is TGTGCCAGCAGTGCACAGCCCAACACTGAAGCTTTCTTT.

By sample share, this clone is medium-sized. The chain uses TRBV6-4 and TRBJ2-1, with 8 bases lining up with TRBD2. Losses at the gene ends were 2 bases for V and 3 bases for J; bases not matched to a gene: 3. CDR3 length equals 15 residues. Germline loops: CDR1 MRHNA, CDR2 SNTAGT. The CDR3 region is CASSDSGSHYNEQFF. In DNA, the CDR3 is TGTGCCAGCAGTGACAGCGGGAGTCACTACAATGAGCAGTTCTTC.

This chain joins TRBV2 and TRBJ2-1; TRBD2 matches at 13 bases. The CDR3 sequence is 16 residues long. V shed 1 base, J shed 9 bases, and the junction held 6 bases outside the gene matches. CDR1 and CDR2 from the germline V gene are SNHLY and FYNNEI. CDR3 nucleotide sequence: TGTGCCAGCAGTGAAGGGCTACTAGCGGGAGGGGTTGAGCAGTTCTTC. This codes for CASSEGLLAGGVEQFF.

The CDR3 nucleotides are TGTGCCAGCAGTTACCCTACAGGGGGCGCCTATGGCTACACCTTC. Its translation: CASSYPTGGAYGYTF. The chain recombines TRBV6-5 with TRBJ1-2; 9 nucleotides align to TRBD1. The CDR3 covers 15 residues. V was pared by 2 bases and J by 4 bases, with 5 bases of the junction left unmatched. CDR1 is MNHEY, CDR2 SVGAGI, per germline.

The V gene is TRBV19, the J gene TRBJ2-1, with a tentative D call TRBD1 (5 bases). V lost 5 bases and J 9 bases, leaving 17 bases between the germline ends. CDR1 is LNHDA, CDR2 SQIVND, per germline (reference sequence). This CDR3 spans 14 amino acids. CDR3 sequence: CASSSGIYNVEQFF. The CDR3 DNA is TGTGCCAGTAGTTCAGGGATATACAATGTTGAGCAGTTCTTC.

This rearrangement joins TRBV5-6 to TRBJ2-7; D remains ambiguous. This CDR3 is built from 14 residues. Trimming removed 4 bases from V and 2 bases from J, with 13 bases in between. CDR1 is SGHDT, CDR2 YYEEEE, per germline. The CDR3 protein is CASSLGQRAYEQYF. In nucleotides, the CDR3 is TGTGCCAGCAGCCTTGGTCAAAGGGCCTACGAGCAGTACTTC.